These T cell receptor beta chains were read from a single sample in a study of cytomegalovirus exposure and HLA in healthy donors. Some clones are missing from TCRdb's copy, which holds only in-frame ones; the method was immunoSEQ multiplex PCR. The sample shows 200,000 or so clones, 79% of them seen only once. What was sequenced was PBMCs. These receptor sequences come from a male donor in good health and CMV-seropositive. CDR3s include the opening cysteine and the closing phenylalanine or tryptophan. The D gene is left open where the match is weak. Clone size is given for some rows only: seen once, a few or many times, or a class if the clone is expanded.

J gene: TRBJ1-1; clone size: .; V gene: TRBV18; CDR3 length: 14; D gene: TRBD1; CDR3 DNA: TGTGCCAGCTCACGGGGGACAGGGGCGGCTGAAGCTTTCTTT; CDR3 protein: CASSRGTGAAEAFF
J gene: TRBJ1-2; clone size: .; V gene: TRBV18; CDR3 length: 19; D gene: TRBD1; CDR3 DNA: TGTGCCAGCTCACTCGATTGGGCGGGACAGAACTCCTACAACTATGGCTACACCTTC; CDR3 protein: CASSLDWAGQNSYNYGYTF
J gene: TRBJ1-1; clone size: .; V gene: TRBV30; CDR3 length: 14; D gene: .; CDR3 DNA: TGTGCCTGGAGTGTAACCGGGGGAAGCGCTGAAGCTTTCTTT; CDR3 protein: CAWSVTGGSAEAFF
J gene: TRBJ1-1; clone size: .; V gene: TRBV7-3; CDR3 length: 13; D gene: .; CDR3 DNA: TGTGCCAGCAGCGCCCCGGGGAACACTGAAGCTTTCTTT; CDR3 protein: CASSAPGNTEAFF
J gene: TRBJ1-5; clone size: .; V gene: TRBV19; CDR3 length: 17; D gene: TRBD1; CDR3 DNA: TGTGCCAGTAGTACCCCGGGACAGGGGACAAGCAATCAGCCCCAGCATTTT; CDR3 protein: CASSTPGQGTSNQPQHF
J gene: TRBJ2-7; clone size: .; V gene: TRBV10-3; CDR3 length: 13; D gene: TRBD2; CDR3 DNA: TGTGCCATCAGTGAGGGGACTAGCGGAGAGCAGTACTTC; CDR3 protein: CAISEGTSGEQYF
J gene: TRBJ2-3; clone size: .; V gene: TRBV9; CDR3 length: 15; D gene: TRBD2; CDR3 DNA: TGTGCCAGCAGCGCCCTGCGGGAGGGCACAGATACGCAGTATTTT; CDR3 protein: CASSALREGTDTQYF
J gene: TRBJ2-7; clone size: .; V gene: TRBV6-1; CDR3 length: 15; D gene: .; CDR3 DNA: TGTGCCAGCAGTGAAAGGCAGGGGCGGATCTACGAGCAGTACTTC; CDR3 protein: CASSERQGRIYEQYF
J gene: TRBJ2-5; clone size: .; V gene: TRBV18; CDR3 length: 16; D gene: .; CDR3 DNA: TGTGCCAGCTCACTCCCCGGACGGGGAAACCAAGAGACCCAGTACTTC; CDR3 protein: CASSLPGRGNQETQYF
J gene: TRBJ1-2; clone size: .; V gene: TRBV10-3; CDR3 length: 15; D gene: .; CDR3 DNA: TGTGCCATCAGTGAGAGACAGAAAATTAACTATGGCTACACCTTC; CDR3 protein: CAISERQKINYGYTF
J gene: TRBJ1-2; clone size: .; V gene: TRBV5-1; CDR3 length: 16; D gene: .; CDR3 DNA: TGCGCCAGCAGCTCCTCGGACAGCCTCACTAACTATGGCTACACCTTC; CDR3 protein: CASSSSDSLTNYGYTF
J gene: TRBJ1-2; clone size: .; V gene: TRBV2; CDR3 length: 13; D gene: .; CDR3 DNA: TGTGCCAGCACCCCGACAGTTAACTATGGCTACACCTTC; CDR3 protein: CASTPTVNYGYTF
J gene: TRBJ2-2; clone size: .; V gene: TRBV27; CDR3 length: 17; D gene: TRBD2; CDR3 DNA: TGTGCCAGCAGTTTCTGGGATGGCGGGAGGTACACCGGGGAGCTGTTTTTT; CDR3 protein: CASSFWDGGRYTGELFF
J gene: TRBJ2-7; clone size: .; V gene: TRBV27; CDR3 length: 15; D gene: .; CDR3 DNA: TGTGCCAGCAGTTTATCTTTGGGGGGAGCCTACGAGCAGTACTTC; CDR3 protein: CASSLSLGGAYEQYF
J gene: TRBJ2-7; clone size: .; V gene: TRBV28; CDR3 length: 12; D gene: .; CDR3 DNA: TGTGCCAGCAATAGTGGGAGCTACGAGCAGTACTTC; CDR3 protein: CASNSGSYEQYF
J gene: TRBJ2-2; clone size: .; V gene: TRBV9; CDR3 length: 14; D gene: .; CDR3 DNA: TGTGCCAGCAGCTCTCGGACTGTCGCCGGGGAGCTGTTTTTT; CDR3 protein: CASSSRTVAGELFF
J gene: TRBJ2-1; clone size: .; V gene: TRBV9; CDR3 length: 16; D gene: .; CDR3 DNA: TGTGCCAGCAACCCGGGACACCTATCCTCCTACAATGAGCAGTTCTTC; CDR3 protein: CASNPGHLSSYNEQFF
J gene: TRBJ1-2; clone size: .; V gene: TRBV19; CDR3 length: 13; D gene: .; CDR3 DNA: TGTGCCAGTAGTCGCACTTTGGACTATGGCTACACCTTC; CDR3 protein: CASSRTLDYGYTF
J gene: TRBJ2-7; clone size: .; V gene: TRBV27; CDR3 length: 13; D gene: TRBD1; CDR3 DNA: TGTGCCAGCAGGGGACAGGGGGCAGGAGAGCAGTACTTC; CDR3 protein: CASRGQGAGEQYF
J gene: TRBJ2-7; clone size: .; V gene: TRBV10-3; CDR3 length: 13; D gene: .; CDR3 DNA: TGTGCCATCGGAGGGGGCTTCGGGAACGAGCAGTACTTC; CDR3 protein: CAIGGGFGNEQYF
J gene: TRBJ1-5; clone size: .; V gene: TRBV11-2; CDR3 length: 14; D gene: .; CDR3 DNA: TGTGCCAGCAGCTTCCAGGGCAACAATCAGCCCCAGCATTTT; CDR3 protein: CASSFQGNNQPQHF
J gene: TRBJ1-1; clone size: .; V gene: TRBV6-5; CDR3 length: 12; D gene: TRBD1; CDR3 DNA: TGTGCCAGCAGTTACTCGGGACAGGGCGCTTTCTTT; CDR3 protein: CASSYSGQGAFF
J gene: TRBJ1-5; clone size: .; V gene: TRBV27; CDR3 length: 15; D gene: TRBD1; CDR3 DNA: TGCGCCAGCAGCTTTGGGACAGGGGTGGATCAGCCCCAGCATTTT; CDR3 protein: CASSFGTGVDQPQHF
J gene: TRBJ2-7; clone size: .; V gene: TRBV28; CDR3 length: 13; D gene: .; CDR3 DNA: TGTGCCAGCAGTTTACAGGTCCTATACGAGCAGTACTTC; CDR3 protein: CASSLQVLYEQYF
J gene: TRBJ1-2; clone size: .; V gene: TRBV4-3; CDR3 length: 15; D gene: .; CDR3 DNA: TGCGCCAGCAGCCAATCATGGGACTCCTACTATGGCTACACCTTC; CDR3 protein: CASSQSWDSYYGYTF
J gene: TRBJ1-5; clone size: .; V gene: TRBV19; CDR3 length: 15; D gene: TRBD1; CDR3 DNA: TGTGCCAGTAGACCGGACAGGGGGCATTATCAGCCCCAGCATTTT; CDR3 protein: CASRPDRGHYQPQHF
J gene: TRBJ2-5; clone size: .; V gene: TRBV18; CDR3 length: 11; D gene: .; CDR3 DNA: TGTGCCAGCTCACCTCAGGAGACCCAGTACTTC; CDR3 protein: CASSPQETQYF
J gene: TRBJ2-7; clone size: few; V gene: TRBV5-6; CDR3 length: 14; D gene: TRBD2; CDR3 DNA: TGTGCCAGCAGCTTGGGCCGGGGGGTAAACGAGCAGTACTTC; CDR3 protein: CASSLGRGVNEQYF
J gene: TRBJ2-7; clone size: .; V gene: TRBV13; CDR3 length: 16; D gene: TRBD1; CDR3 DNA: TGTGCCAGCAGCAACCAGACAGGGGGCGGGTCCTACGAGCAGTACTTC; CDR3 protein: CASSNQTGGGSYEQYF
J gene: TRBJ2-1; clone size: few; V gene: TRBV6-6; CDR3 length: 12; D gene: .; CDR3 DNA: TGTGCCAGCAGTTCCCGCTACAATGAGCAGTTCTTC; CDR3 protein: CASSSRYNEQFF
J gene: TRBJ2-1; clone size: few; V gene: TRBV9; CDR3 length: 14; D gene: TRBD1; CDR3 DNA: TGTGCCAGCAGCGTCGGGACAGGGATGAATGAGCAGTTCTTC; CDR3 protein: CASSVGTGMNEQFF